These 8 T cell receptor beta chains share one sample of origin, sequenced in a study of shared clonotypes between healthy human individuals. Measured with immunoSEQ multiplex PCR; TCRdb has only the in-frame clones, and not every one. The table lists about 710,000 clones, approximately 72% of them singletons. Sequencing input: memory CD4+ T cells sorted from blood. Subset reported: CD45RA-negative fraction. The receptor set was obtained from a woman aged 30 to 39 in good health.

This chain joins TRBV7-2 and TRBJ2-7, with 9 bases that match TRBD1. The trim removed 5 bases at V and 7 bases at J, leaving 12 bases unmatched. The CDR3 loop spans 15 amino acids. The germline CDR1 and CDR2 sequences are SGHTA and FQGNSA. The CDR3: CASSPTTGGVWEQYF. CDR3 nucleotide sequence: TGTGCCAGCAGCCCAACGACAGGGGGTGTTTGGGAGCAGTACTTC.

The sample holds many counts of this clone. The chain has TRBV19 and TRBJ2-3; D is unclear. Germline V gene sequence: CDR1 LNHDA, CDR2 SQIVND (reference sequence). The CDR3 runs to 12 residues. V was cut by 6 bases and J by 0 bases, with 4 bases left in between. CDR3 sequence (DNA): TGTGCCAGTAGGACGAGCACAGATACGCAGTATTTT. Translation: CASRTSTDTQYF.

The chain joins TRBV28 to TRBJ1-1; no clear D. Germline values: CDR1 MDHEN, CDR2 SYDVKM. This CDR3 contains 15 residues. V shed 1 base and J shed 1 base, with 10 bases lying between them. The CDR3 region is CASSLLGQENTEAFF. The CDR3 DNA follows: TGTGCCAGCAGTTTATTAGGGCAGGAGAACACTGAAGCTTTCTTT.

The chain recombines TRBV28 with TRBJ2-7; D ambiguous. The CDR3 sequence is 12 residues long. V lost 5 bases and J lost 2, with 7 bases in between. The germline gives CDR1 MDHEN, CDR2 SYDVKM. DNA of the CDR3: TGTGCCAGCAGTCCCTCCACCTACGAGCAGTACTTC. Amino acid sequence: CASSPSTYEQYF.

This clone has just a few counts. The CDR3 here is CAWSLRDRDSGEQFF. The CDR3 DNA reads as TGTGCCTGGAGTTTGAGGGACAGGGACTCCGGTGAGCAGTTCTTC. V and J are TRBV30 and TRBJ2-1, with 9 bases fitting TRBD1. Germline V gene data show CDR1 as GTSNPN and CDR2 as SVGIG (reference sequence). The CDR3 totals 15 residues. J gave up 9 bases and V 2 bases, and 11 bases lay outside the gene matches.

This chain joins TRBV30 and TRBJ1-6; TRBD1 might be the D (6 bases). Germline V gene sequence: CDR1 GTSNPN, CDR2 SVGIG (reference sequence). V was clipped by 3 bases and J by 7 bases, with 13 bases between them. The CDR3 contains 14 residues. In DNA form, the CDR3 reads TGTGCCTGGAGCAACAGGGTCGGCAATTCACCCCTCCACTTT. This gives the protein CAWSNRVGNSPLHF.

This clone was seen more than once but under ten times. V is TRBV27 and J is TRBJ1-4, with 7 nucleotides matching TRBD1. V lost 4 bases and J lost 1; bases outside the gene matches: 9. Per germline, CDR1 MNHEY and CDR2 SMNVEV (reference sequence). CDR3 length: 17 amino acids. The CDR3: CASSSNRQGLTNEKLFF. CDR3 bases: TGTGCCAGCAGTTCCAATCGACAGGGTTTAACTAATGAAAAACTGTTTTTT.

The CDR3 sequence is CASSYPSGPSTDTQYF. CDR3 coding DNA: TGTGCCAGCAGTTACCCTAGCGGGCCTAGCACAGATACGCAGTATTTT. The chain uses TRBV6-5 and TRBJ2-3; 8 bases match TRBD2. The trim removed 2 bases at V and 0 bases at J, leaving 4 bases unmatched. The CDR3 sequence is 16 residues long. Germline CDR1 reads MNHEY; CDR2 reads SVGAGI.